This is a list of T cell receptor beta chains from one sample in a study of low-dose radiotherapy and immunotherapy resistance in tumors. Each CDR3 protein is one row after TCRdb ran MiXCR on the reads. The table shows about 58,000 distinct CDR3 sequences, with under 30% occurring only once. The sample in question was PBMCs, obtained after low-dose radiotherapy plus immunotherapy. The receptors were sampled from a male donor with prostate cancer. The CDR3 runs from the conserved cysteine through the conserved F or W. The order of the fields is V gene, clone size, D gene, J gene, CDR3 protein, CDR3 DNA. The D gene is left open where the match is weak. Clone size is stated in some rows and not others, as once, few, many or a class when expanded.

>TRBV5-1|-|-|TRBJ1-1
CASSPQGTEAFF
TGCGCCAGCAGCCCTCAGGGCACTGAAGCTTTCTTT
>TRBV6-2/TRBV6-3|many|-|TRBJ2-7
CASSETPRAYEQYF
TGTGCCAGCAGTGAAACCCCTAGGGCCTACGAGCAGTACTTC
>TRBV10-3|medium-sized|TRBD2|TRBJ2-7
CAISDGLDRPEQYF
TGTGCCATCAGTGATGGACTAGACCGCCCGGAGCAGTACTTC
>TRBV5-1|many|-|TRBJ2-3
CASTAVDTQYF
TGCGCCAGCACCGCGGTAGATACGCAGTATTTT
>TRBV6-2/TRBV6-3|few|-|TRBJ1-4
CASSASGANEKLFF
TGTGCCAGCAGTGCCTCCGGGGCAAATGAAAAACTGTTTTTT
>TRBV28|many|TRBD2|TRBJ2-7
CASSLVGLAGGEQYF
TGTGCCAGCAGTTTGGTAGGTCTAGCGGGAGGCGAGCAGTACTTC
>TRBV6-6|once|-|TRBJ2-2
CASSGQNTGELFFFFFF
-
>TRBV5-1|many|-|TRBJ2-1
CASSLRGRDLSYNEQFF
TGCGCCAGCAGCTTGAGGGGCCGGGACCTCTCCTACAATGAGCAGTTCTTC
>TRBV24-1|-|-|TRBJ2-3
CATSLTVSTDTQYF
TGTGCCACCAGTCTGACGGTTAGCACAGATACGCAGTATTTT
>TRBV28|-|-|TRBJ1-2
CASSPQDRPNYGYTF
TGTGCCAGCAGCCCCCAAGACAGGCCGAACTATGGCTACACCTTC
>TRBV5-6|many|-|TRBJ2-5
CASSRMREMETQYF
TGTGCCAGCAGCCGCATGAGGGAGATGGAGACCCAGTACTTC
>TRBV5-1|many|TRBD1|TRBJ2-1
CASSSGGQGADEQFF
TGCGCCAGCAGCTCGGGGGGACAGGGGGCCGATGAGCAGTTCTTC
>TRBV20-1|many|TRBD2|TRBJ2-1
CSASIPAGVWNEQFF
TGCAGTGCTAGTATTCCGGCGGGAGTATGGAATGAGCAGTTCTTC
>TRBV5-6|many|-|TRBJ1-2
CASSLALESGYGYTF
TGTGCCAGCAGCTTGGCGCTGGAGTCAGGCTATGGCTACACCTTC
>TRBV7-9|many|TRBD2|TRBJ2-4
CASSFGRGENIQYF
TGTGCCAGCAGCTTCGGGAGGGGGGAAAACATTCAGTACTTC
>TRBV12-3/TRBV12-4|many|-|TRBJ2-7
CASSLRTSGTYEQYF
TGTGCCAGCAGTTTAAGGACTTCCGGAACCTACGAGCAGTACTTC
>TRBV6-4|-|TRBD2|TRBJ2-1
CASSDSGRGGYNEQFF
TGTGCCAGCAGTGACTCGGGGCGGGGGGGCTACAATGAGCAGTTCTTC
>TRBV20-1|many|TRBD2|TRBJ2-5
CSASSGGVLQETQYF
TGCAGTGCGAGTAGCGGGGGGGTACTCCAAGAGACCCAGTACTTC
>TRBV7-8|many|-|TRBJ2-7
CASSLGLASATYEQYF
TGTGCCAGCAGCTTAGGTTTAGCTAGCGCAACCTACGAGCAGTACTTC
>TRBV4-1|many|TRBD2|TRBJ2-5
CASSQGASGRYGETQYF
TGCGCCAGCAGCCAAGGGGCTAGCGGGAGGTACGGTGAGACCCAGTACTTC
>TRBV28|-|TRBD1|TRBJ2-7
CASSLQDRGSREQYF
TGTGCCAGCAGTTTACAGGACAGGGGGTCGCGGGAGCAGTACTTC
>TRBV4-1|many|-|TRBJ1-3
CASSRGQYSGNTIYF
TGCGCCAGCAGCCGAGGACAGTACTCTGGAAACACCATATATTTT
>TRBV19|few|TRBD2|TRBJ2-1
CASSWTSGSIEQFF
TGTGCCAGTAGTTGGACTAGCGGGAGTATTGAGCAGTTCTTC
>TRBV27|-|-|TRBJ2-1
CASSLFDKYNEQFF
TGTGCCAGCAGTTTATTTGATAAATACAATGAGCAGTTCTTC
>TRBV7-9|many|-|TRBJ2-7
CASSLAAGQSSYEQYF
TGTGCCAGCAGCTTAGCGGCCGGACAGAGCTCCTACGAGCAGTACTTC
>TRBV24-1|many|TRBD1|TRBJ2-3
CATSEAGQGLRTDTQYF
TGTGCCACCAGTGAAGCCGGACAGGGTCTTCGGACAGATACGCAGTATTTT
>TRBV3-1|many|TRBD1|TRBJ2-3
CASRAPGGSTDTQYF
TGTGCCAGCAGAGCACCAGGGGGAAGCACAGATACGCAGTATTTT
>TRBV11-2|many|-|TRBJ1-2
CASSIGLGWGHGYTF
TGTGCCAGCAGCATAGGGCTCGGGTGGGGCCATGGCTACACCTTC
>TRBV7-9|many|TRBD1|TRBJ2-2
CASSSVTGGGTGELFF
TGTGCCAGCAGCTCCGTGACAGGGGGCGGTACCGGGGAGCTGTTTTTT
>TRBV20-1|-|-|TRBJ2-1
CSASGGSSSYNEQFF
TGCAGTGCTAGCGGGGGATCGAGCTCCTACAATGAGCAGTTCTTC
>TRBV24-1|many|TRBD1|TRBJ2-3
CATQGANSADTQYF
TGTGCCACCCAGGGGGCCAATTCGGCCGATACGCAGTATTTT
>TRBV4-2|-|-|TRBJ1-2
CASSQPNGDGGYTF
TGTGCCAGCAGCCAACCCAATGGGGACGGTGGCTACACCTTC
>TRBV20-1|many|TRBD2|TRBJ2-3
CSAEPTSGGGSTDTQYF
TGCAGTGCTGAGCCGACTAGCGGGGGGGGAAGCACAGATACGCAGTATTTT
>TRBV5-1|many|TRBD1|TRBJ1-1
CASSPGTGGFGTEAFF
TGCGCCAGCAGCCCAGGGACAGGGGGCTTCGGCACTGAAGCTTTCTTT
>TRBV5-4|many|TRBD1|TRBJ2-2
CASSYGTGLTGELFF
TGTGCCAGCAGCTACGGGACAGGGTTAACCGGGGAGCTGTTTTTT
>TRBV3-1|many|TRBD1|TRBJ1-1
CASSQPQGAGGLTEAFF
TGTGCCAGCAGCCAACCCCAGGGGGCAGGGGGATTGACTGAAGCTTTCTTT
>TRBV29-1|many|-|TRBJ1-1
CSGAGDSNTEAFF
TGCAGCGGGGCGGGGGATTCGAACACTGAAGCTTTCTTT
>TRBV7-9|many|TRBD2|TRBJ2-7
CASSLSSGVNSYEQYF
TGTGCCAGCAGCTTAAGTAGCGGGGTCAACTCCTACGAGCAGTACTTC
>TRBV6-2/TRBV6-3|few|-|TRBJ2-5
CASSKDRWETQYF
TGTGCCAGCAGCAAGGACCGGTGGGAGACCCAGTACTTC